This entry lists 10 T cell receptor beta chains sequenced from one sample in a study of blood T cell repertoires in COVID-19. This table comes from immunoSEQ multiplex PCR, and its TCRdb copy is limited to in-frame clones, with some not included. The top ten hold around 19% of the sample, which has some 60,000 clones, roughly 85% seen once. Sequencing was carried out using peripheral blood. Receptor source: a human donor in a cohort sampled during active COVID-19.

CDR3 nucleotide sequence: TGTGCCAGCAGTCCCTTCTCTGGAAACACCATATATTTT. Residues: CASSPFSGNTIYF. The rearrangement uses TRBV9 and TRBJ1-3; D is uncertain. Germline V gene lookup returns CDR1 SGDLS and CDR2 YYNGEE. Trimming stripped 5 bases from V and 0 bases from J, with 6 bases between. This CDR3 is 13 amino acids long.

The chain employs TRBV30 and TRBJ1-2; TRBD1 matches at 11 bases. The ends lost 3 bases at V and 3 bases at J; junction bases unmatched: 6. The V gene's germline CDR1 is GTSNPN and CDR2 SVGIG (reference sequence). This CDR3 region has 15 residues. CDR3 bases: TGTGCCTGGAGGGGGACAGGGGGTACCTACTATGGCTACACCTTC. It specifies CAWRGTGGTYYGYTF.

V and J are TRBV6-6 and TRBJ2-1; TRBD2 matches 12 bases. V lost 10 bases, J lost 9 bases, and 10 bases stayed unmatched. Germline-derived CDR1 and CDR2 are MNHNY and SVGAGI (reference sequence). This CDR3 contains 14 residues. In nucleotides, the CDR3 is TGTGCCACGATTCGACTAGCGGGGGAGATTGAGCAGTTCTTC. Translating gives CATIRLAGEIEQFF.

DNA for the CDR3: TGTGCCATCCAACCCGAGGGGAGGGATGAGCAGTACTTC. Translation gives CAIQPEGRDEQYF. V and J are TRBV12-1 and TRBJ2-7; the DNA was not compared with TRBD2, the D call given in the table. TRBV12-1 is designated a pseudogene. The CDR3 is 13 amino acids.

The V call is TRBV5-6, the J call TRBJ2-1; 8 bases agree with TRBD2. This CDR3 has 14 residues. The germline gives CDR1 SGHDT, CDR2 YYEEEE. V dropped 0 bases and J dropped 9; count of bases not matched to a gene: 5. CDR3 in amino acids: CASSLGGTSSEQFF. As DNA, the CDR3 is TGTGCCAGCAGCTTGGGAGGGACTAGTAGTGAGCAGTTCTTC.

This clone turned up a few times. The CDR3 sequence is CASSQGAGALGEQYF. The CDR3 DNA follows: TGTGCCAGCAGCCAAGGGGCGGGGGCCCTGGGGGAGCAGTACTTC. The V and J genes are TRBV3-1 (or the pseudogene TRBV3-2) and TRBJ2-7; D is possibly TRBD2 (7 bases). Between the trimmed V and J ends, which lost 1 base and 7 bases, there was a span of 17 bases. CDR1 and CDR2 from the germline V gene are LGHDT and YNNKEL (reference sequence). The CDR3 runs to 15 residues.

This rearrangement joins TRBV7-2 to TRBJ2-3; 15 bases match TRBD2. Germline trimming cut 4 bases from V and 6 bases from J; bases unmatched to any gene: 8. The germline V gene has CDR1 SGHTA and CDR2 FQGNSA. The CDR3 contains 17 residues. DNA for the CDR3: TGTGCCAGCAGCTGGGGACTAGCGGGGGGCAGAGGGGATACGCAGTATTTT. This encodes CASSWGLAGGRGDTQYF.

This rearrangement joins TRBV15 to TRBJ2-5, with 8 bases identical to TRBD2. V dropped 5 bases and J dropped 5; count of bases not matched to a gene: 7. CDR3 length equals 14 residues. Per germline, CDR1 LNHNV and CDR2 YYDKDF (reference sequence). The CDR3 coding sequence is TGTGCCACCAGCCCACGGACTAGCAGGGAGACCCAGTACTTC. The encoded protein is CATSPRTSRETQYF.

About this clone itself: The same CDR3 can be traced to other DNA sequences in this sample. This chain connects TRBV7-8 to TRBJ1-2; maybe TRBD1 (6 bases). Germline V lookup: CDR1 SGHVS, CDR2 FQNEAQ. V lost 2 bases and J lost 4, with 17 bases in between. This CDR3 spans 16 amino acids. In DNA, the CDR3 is TGTGCCAGCAGCTTAAGACTGGACAGTGCCCCCTATGGCTACACCTTC. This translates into CASSLRLDSAPYGYTF.

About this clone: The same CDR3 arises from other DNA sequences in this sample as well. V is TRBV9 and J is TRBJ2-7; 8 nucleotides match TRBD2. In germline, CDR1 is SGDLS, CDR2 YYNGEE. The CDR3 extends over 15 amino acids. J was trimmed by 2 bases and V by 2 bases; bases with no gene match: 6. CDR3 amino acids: CASSVGGGRTYEQYF. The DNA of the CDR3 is TGTGCCAGCAGCGTCGGGGGGGGGCGGACCTACGAGCAGTACTTC.